These 11 T cell receptor beta chains share one sample of origin, sequenced in a study of low-dose radiotherapy and immunotherapy resistance in tumors. Covering alpha and beta chains, TRAV- and TRBV-specific primers were used for the first-strand cDNA. The PCR that amplified TCRs ran for approximately 20 cycles, relying on a constant-region primer and a V-primer adapter. Each CDR3 protein is one row after TCRdb ran MiXCR on the reads. Here the sample spans under 15,000 distinct CDR3 sequences, under 85% being singletons. All receptors come from a human donor with advanced metastatic prostate, ovarian, gallbladder or colorectal cancer (not recorded which). This table probably holds off-target reads from a library built for another chain.

J is TRBJ2-7 and V is TRBV6-5, with D perhaps being TRBD1 or TRBD2 (6 bases each). Trimming cost V 2 bases and J 0 bases, with 14 bases left between them. The germline CDR1 and CDR2 sequences are MNHEY and SVGAGI. The CDR3 length is 16 residues. The DNA of the CDR3 is TGTGCCAGCAGTTACGAGCAGGGGACTCTCTCCTACGAGCAGTACTTC. Translated: CASSYEQGTLSYEQYF.

This sequence joins TRBV12-5 and TRBJ2-5, with D perhaps matching TRBD1 or TRBD2 (6 bases each). The CDR3 loop spans 18 amino acids. Germline CDR1 and CDR2: LGHNT and FRNRAP. V was shortened by 1 base and J by 0 bases, with 18 bases between the two germline ends. CDR3 nucleotide sequence: TGTGCTAGTGGTTTGGCTTCCCTCGGTAGGGGGGACCAAGAGACCCAGTACTTC. Translation gives CASGLASLGRGDQETQYF.

J is TRBJ2-7 and V is TRBV19, with D tentatively TRBD2 (5 bases). The V gene's germline CDR1 is LNHDA and CDR2 SQIVND (reference sequence). V was cut by 5 bases and J by 0 bases, with 11 bases left in between. This CDR3 is 14 amino acids long. CDR3 sequence reads: CASSDTAGSYEQYF. The CDR3 coding sequence is TGTGCCAGTAGTGACACGGCGGGCTCCTACGAGCAGTACTTC.

The V and J genes are TRBV5-5 and TRBJ2-7, with a possible D match to TRBD1 (7 bases). The V and J ends lost 6 bases and 7 bases respectively, with 23 bases between them. CDR3 length equals 15 residues. Germline V gene sequence: CDR1 SGHKS, CDR2 YYEKEE (reference sequence). The CDR3 coding sequence is TGTGCCAGCACCCGGGGGCTAGGGGGCGAATGGGAGCAGTACTTC. This sequence encodes CASTRGLGGEWEQYF.

This clonotype came up a few times. The chain couples TRBV5-1 to TRBJ2-1; 9 bases map to TRBD1. The CDR3 is 12 residues long. Germline values: CDR1 SGHRS, CDR2 YFSETQ. J lost 10 bases, V lost 9 bases, and 8 bases had no gene match. The CDR3 sequence is CANQQGAGEQFF. The CDR3 region has the DNA TGCGCCAACCAACAGGGGGCGGGGGAGCAGTTCTTC.

Only a few counts were recorded for this clonotype. This chain joins TRBV29-1 and TRBJ2-1; D remains ambiguous. The CDR3 extends over 11 amino acids. CDR1 SQVTM and CDR2 ANQGSEA come from the germline V gene. The V and J ends lost 4 bases and 4 bases respectively, with 5 bases between them. The CDR3 region has the DNA TGCAGCGTTGCCGGGTACAATGAGCAGTTCTTC. Its protein product is CSVAGYNEQFF.

This clonotype was counted only a few times. The chain couples TRBV4-1 to TRBJ2-5, with D possibly matching TRBD2 (5 bases). V was trimmed by 4 bases and J by 8 bases, leaving 14 bases between them. CDR3 size: 13 residues. Germline values: CDR1 MGHRA, CDR2 YSYEKL. CDR3 nucleotide sequence: TGCGCCAGCAGCCGCGGACTCGGCGAAACCCAGTACTTC. It codes for CASSRGLGETQYF.

The CDR3 reads CASSPGVGSYNEQFF. For the CDR3, the DNA is TGTGCCAGCAGCCCGGGTGTAGGATCGTACAATGAGCAGTTCTTC. The chain carries TRBV9 and TRBJ2-1; D call uncertain. The CDR3 covers 15 residues. V was trimmed by 4 bases and J by 4 bases, leaving 15 bases between them. CDR1 is SGDLS and CDR2 is YYNGEE in the germline V gene.

V is TRBV4-3 and J is TRBJ2-7; weak D call: TRBD2 (6 bases). This CDR3 is 15 amino acids long. Trimming cost V 1 base and J 4 bases, with 14 bases left between them. The germline CDR1 and CDR2 sequences are LGHNA and YSLEER. CDR3 bases: TGCGCCAGCAGCCAAGTATATAACAGCGGGTACGAGCAGTACTTC. As protein: CASSQVYNSGYEQYF.

The chain couples TRBV5-5 to TRBJ2-6; D gene unclear. CDR3 length: 17 residues. CDR1 is SGHKS, CDR2 YYEKEE, per germline (reference sequence). The germline V and J ends were trimmed by 0 bases and 0 bases, with 10 bases remaining between them. The chain's CDR3 is CASSLGQQISGANVLTF. CDR3 in DNA: TGTGCCAGCAGCTTGGGGCAGCAAATCTCTGGGGCCAACGTCCTGACTTTC. The full variable domain, its missing parts supplied by reference TRBV5-5 and TRBJ2-6, is DAGVTQSPTHLIKTRGQQVTLRCSPISGHKSVSWYQQVLGQGPQFIFQYYEKEERGRGNFPDRFSARQFPNYSSELNVNALLLGDSALYLCASSLGQQISGANVLTFGAGSRLTVL.

This clonotype was observed a few times. The chain links TRBV29-1 to TRBJ1-1, with a possible D match to TRBD1 (5 bases). The CDR3 has 12 amino acids. V was clipped by 6 bases and J by 10 bases, with 18 bases between them. Germline V gene data show CDR1 as SQVTM and CDR2 as ANQGSEA. The CDR3 spells CSVGGVGSSAFF. CDR3 nucleotides: TGCAGCGTGGGGGGTGTGGGATCGTCAGCTTTCTTT.